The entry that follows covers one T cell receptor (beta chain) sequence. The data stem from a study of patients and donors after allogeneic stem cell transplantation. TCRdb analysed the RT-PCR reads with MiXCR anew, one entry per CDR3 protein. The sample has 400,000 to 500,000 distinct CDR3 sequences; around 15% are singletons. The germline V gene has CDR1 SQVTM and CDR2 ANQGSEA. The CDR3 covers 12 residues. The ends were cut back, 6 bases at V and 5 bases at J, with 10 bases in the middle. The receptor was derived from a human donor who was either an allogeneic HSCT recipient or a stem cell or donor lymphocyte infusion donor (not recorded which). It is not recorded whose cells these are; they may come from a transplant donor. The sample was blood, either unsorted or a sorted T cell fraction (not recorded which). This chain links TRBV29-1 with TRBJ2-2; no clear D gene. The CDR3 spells CSVAEETGELFF. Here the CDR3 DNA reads TGCAGCGTCGCTGAGGAAACCGGGGAGCTGTTTTTT.